A selection of T cell receptor beta chains follows, all from one sample in a study of shared clonotypes between healthy human individuals. The table came from immunoSEQ multiplex PCR; TCRdb's copy has only in-frame clones and leaves some out. The repertoire holds about a million clones, about 70% seen once, with around 1.5% in the top ten. Sequences were obtained from memory CD4+ T cells sorted from blood. The receptor source for this set is a man aged 18-30 years in good health. Both conserved end residues are part of each CDR3. The D gene is left open where the match is weak. The size field is filled for only some rows; it gives once, few, many or a size class.

d_gene,j_gene,v_gene,abundance,CDR3aa,CDR3nt
TRBD2,TRBJ2-7,TRBV5-1,-,CASSPSGISSYEQYF,TGCGCCAGCAGCCCTAGCGGGATTAGTTCCTACGAGCAGTACTTC
TRBD2,TRBJ2-3,TRBV29-1,-,CSVDSGRATNTQYF,TGCAGCGTGGATAGCGGGAGGGCTACAAATACGCAGTATTTT
-,TRBJ2-7,TRBV6-6,-,CASSRLLEGPSAEQYF,TGTGCCAGCAGCCGCCTACTAGAAGGCCCATCCGCCGAGCAGTACTTC
-,TRBJ2-7,TRBV7-9,-,CASSLISYEQYF,TGTGCCAGCAGCTTAATCAGCTACGAGCAGTACTTC
TRBD1,TRBJ2-1,TRBV4-1,once,CASSHRGQGDGNEQFF,TGCGCCAGCAGCCACCGGGGACAGGGGGATGGCAATGAGCAGTTCTTC
-,TRBJ1-6,TRBV27,-,CASSLNGGRSGSPLHF,TGTGCCAGCAGTTTAAACGGGGGGCGATCAGGGTCACCCCTCCACTTT
-,TRBJ1-2,TRBV28,-,CASSTPARGNYGYTF,TGTGCCAGCAGTACCCCGGCGAGGGGTAACTATGGCTACACCTTC
TRBD1,TRBJ1-5,TRBV19,-,CASGQAHQINQPQHF,TGTGCCAGTGGACAGGCACACCAAATCAATCAGCCCCAGCATTTT
-,TRBJ1-5,TRBV6-6,-,CASSYGTRYQPQHF,TGTGCCAGCAGTTACGGAACAAGGTATCAGCCCCAGCATTTT
TRBD2,TRBJ2-5,TRBV7-3,-,CASSLRASGQETQYF,TGTGCCAGCAGCTTACGGGCTAGCGGACAAGAGACCCAGTACTTC
TRBD1,TRBJ1-1,TRBV6-5,-,CASSADRGIGGEAFF,TGTGCCAGCAGTGCGGACAGGGGAATAGGGGGTGAAGCTTTCTTT
TRBD2,TRBJ2-1,TRBV9,-,CASSPRGGLYNEQFF,TGTGCCAGCAGCCCCCGGGGGGGCCTGTACAATGAGCAGTTCTTC
TRBD1,TRBJ2-6,TRBV5-6,-,CASSRSDRGLAGANVLTF,TGTGCCAGCAGCCGCTCGGACAGGGGGCTAGCTGGGGCCAACGTCCTGACTTTC
-,TRBJ2-2,TRBV2,-,CASSDRLNTGELFF,TGTGCCAGCAGTGACAGGTTGAACACCGGGGAGCTGTTTTTT
TRBD2,TRBJ2-7,TRBV9,-,CASSVGLAGPSYEQYF,TGTGCCAGCAGCGTAGGGCTAGCGGGACCCTCCTACGAGCAGTACTTC
TRBD2,TRBJ2-6,TRBV14,few,CASSPGTSGSVGIRGANVLTF,TGTGCCAGCAGCCCGGGGACTAGCGGGAGTGTTGGTATACGTGGGGCCAACGTCCTGACTTTC
-,TRBJ2-5,TRBV6-4,-,CASSKGVGGVETQYF,TGTGCCAGCAGTAAGGGAGTAGGGGGTGTGGAGACCCAGTACTTC
TRBD1,TRBJ1-1,TRBV19,-,CASSPPRQGNTEAFF,TGTGCCAGTAGTCCGCCCCGACAGGGGAACACTGAAGCTTTCTTT
-,TRBJ2-5,TRBV4-2,-,CASSQDTGAWETQYF,TGTGCCAGCAGCCAAGATACGGGAGCGTGGGAGACCCAGTACTTC
TRBD2,TRBJ2-5,TRBV7-8,-,CASSPRWTSGGTPYRQETQYF,TGTGCCAGCAGCCCACGTTGGACTAGCGGGGGGACCCCATATAGGCAAGAGACCCAGTACTTC
TRBD2,TRBJ2-5,TRBV7-7,-,CASSLAGLAGTQTQYF,TGTGCTAGCAGCTTAGCTGGTCTAGCGGGAACGCAGACCCAGTACTTC
TRBD1,TRBJ1-2,TRBV28,-,CASRGQGPLGGYTF,TGTGCCAGTAGGGGACAGGGCCCTTTAGGGGGCTACACCTTC
-,TRBJ1-6,TRBV10-3,-,CAISEDSVSGSPLHF,TGTGCCATCAGTGAAGACAGTGTTTCAGGTTCACCCCTCCACTTT
-,TRBJ2-5,TRBV28,-,CASTPAGRETQYF,TGTGCCAGCACCCCCGCGGGCCGGGAGACCCAGTACTTC
TRBD2,TRBJ2-7,TRBV2,-,CASSGGGLLNSYEQYF,TGTGCCAGCAGTGGGGGGGGACTCCTAAACTCCTACGAGCAGTACTTC
TRBD1,TRBJ1-3,TRBV30,-,CAWSSGQGYGNTIYF,TGTGCCTGGAGTTCCGGACAGGGGTACGGAAACACCATATATTTT
TRBD1,TRBJ1-1,TRBV5-4,-,CASSSGQDTEAFF,TGTGCCAGCAGTTCCGGACAGGACACTGAAGCTTTCTTT
-,TRBJ1-1,TRBV5-6,-,CASKSTEGADTEAFF,TGTGCCAGCAAATCTACAGAGGGTGCGGACACTGAAGCTTTCTTT
TRBD1,TRBJ1-4,TRBV2,-,CASSFDRGNEKLFF,TGTGCCAGCAGTTTCGACAGGGGAAATGAAAAACTGTTTTTT
-,TRBJ1-1,TRBV27,few,CASSFGQGNTEAFF,TGTGCCAGCAGTTTTGGGCAGGGGAACACTGAAGCTTTCTTT
-,TRBJ1-4,TRBV6-8,few,CARAGVQGGEKLFF,TGTGCCAGGGCCGGGGTTCAGGGTGGGGAAAAACTGTTTTTT
TRBD2,TRBJ2-3,TRBV5-5,few,CASSLGASGLGDTQYF,TGTGCCAGCAGCTTAGGCGCTAGCGGGCTGGGAGATACGCAGTATTTT
-,TRBJ2-7,TRBV28,-,CASSGPGPREQYF,TGTGCCAGCAGTGGGCCGGGGCCCCGCGAGCAGTACTTC
-,TRBJ1-3,TRBV7-2,-,CASSPGTGNTIYF,TGTGCCAGCAGCCCGGGGACTGGAAACACCATATATTTT
-,TRBJ1-1,TRBV18,-,CASSPKEIGANTEAFF,TGTGCCAGCTCACCTAAAGAAATAGGGGCGAACACTGAAGCTTTCTTT
TRBD2,TRBJ2-4,TRBV7-8,-,CASTGGGGNIQYF,TGTGCCAGCACCGGCGGGGGAGGGAACATTCAGTACTTC
-,TRBJ2-1,TRBV4-1,few,CASSRLGWGEQFF,TGCGCCAGCAGCCGCCTTGGATGGGGTGAGCAGTTCTTC
TRBD1,TRBJ1-5,TRBV28,-,CASSRTGVVGGNQPQHF,TGTGCCAGCAGTAGGACAGGGGTTGTAGGAGGCAATCAGCCCCAGCATTTT
-,TRBJ1-5,TRBV6-6,-,CATGAGNGNQPQHF,TGTGCCACGGGGGCCGGCAACGGCAATCAGCCCCAGCATTTT
-,TRBJ1-1,TRBV2,once,CASSVGALNTEAFF,TGTGCCAGCAGTGTGGGGGCCTTGAACACTGAAGCTTTCTTT
-,TRBJ1-5,TRBV30,once,CAWRSTGTGQPQHF,TGTGCCTGGAGATCGACAGGTACGGGGCAGCCCCAGCATTTT
-,TRBJ1-1,TRBV5-1,-,CASSAGGVGTEAFF,TGCGCCAGCAGCGCGGGAGGAGTGGGGACTGAAGCTTTCTTT
-,TRBJ2-4,TRBV11-2,few,CASSARRGNIQYF,TGTGCCAGCAGCGCAAGACGGGGAAACATTCAGTACTTC
-,TRBJ2-1,TRBV10-2,-,CASGWGEAYNEQFF,TGCGCCAGCGGTTGGGGGGAGGCTTACAATGAGCAGTTCTTC
-,TRBJ1-6,TRBV6-6,few,CASTEGITSPLHF,TGTGCCAGCACCGAAGGGATCACTTCACCCCTCCACTTT
-,TRBJ1-5,TRBV19,-,CASSMNTYQPQHF,TGTGCCAGTAGTATGAACACTTATCAGCCCCAGCATTTT
-,TRBJ1-4,TRBV5-4,many,CASSLGQYEKLFF,TGTGCCAGCAGCCTCGGACAGTATGAAAAACTGTTTTTT
-,TRBJ1-6,TRBV28,-,CASNLEREGNSPLHF,TGTGCCAGCAATCTAGAGCGGGAGGGAAATTCACCCCTCCACTTT
-,TRBJ1-3,TRBV5-6,-,CASSPSPGEAAPAGNTIYF,TGTGCCAGCAGCCCGTCTCCAGGGGAAGCGGCCCCCGCTGGAAACACCATATATTTT
-,TRBJ2-2,TRBV6-4,-,CASPWAGELFF,TGTGCCAGCCCTTGGGCCGGGGAGCTGTTTTTT
-,TRBJ2-1,TRBV7-2,-,CASSPPGRGEQFF,TGTGCCAGCAGCCCTCCGGGACGGGGAGAGCAGTTCTTC
TRBD1,TRBJ1-2,TRBV29-1,-,CSGGQGGGYTF,TGCAGCGGTGGACAGGGGGGCGGCTACACCTTC
-,TRBJ1-5,TRBV19,-,CASSIRGNQPQHF,TGTGCCAGTAGTATTCGGGGCAATCAGCCCCAGCATTTT
-,TRBJ1-5,TRBV19,-,CASVEKYYNQPQHF,TGTGCCAGCGTCGAAAAGTACTACAATCAGCCCCAGCATTTT
-,TRBJ1-2,TRBV5-6,few,CASSSGDYGYTF,TGTGCCAGCAGTTCAGGGGACTATGGCTACACCTTC
-,TRBJ2-3,TRBV7-2,-,CASSFTESDTQYF,TGTGCCAGCAGTTTTACTGAATCGGATACGCAGTATTTT
TRBD1,TRBJ2-3,TRBV2,once,CASKKVEGADTQYF,TGTGCCAGCAAAAAAGTTGAGGGGGCGGATACGCAGTATTTT